This TCR beta chain was sequenced for a study of T cell repertoires in cytomegalovirus infection. Turning to the study itself: Peptides in the study included HLA-C-restricted and HLA-B-restricted CMV epitopes. It was the public TCR beta signatures that indicated both CMV infection and matching HLA type. Notes on the study in general: Accumulated public TCR beta family frequency recognized individuals carrying CMV together with the relevant HLA. What dominated the ex vivo response were HLA-C-restricted CMV-specific TCR beta clonotypes.

TCRdb reprocessed the reads with MiXCR, giving one entry per CDR3 protein. The data contain about 900,000 distinct CDR3 sequences, 30% to 40% of them singletons. As to this clonotype: Its antigen remains unknown.

This receptor was identified in a human donor in good health (CMV status not recorded). Some clones in this sample may be carry-over from other donors' samples. Sequences were derived from cultured CD8+ T cells from PBMCs, sampled from culture after CMV antigen stimulation.

CDR3 region: CASSIEADSYEQYF. As DNA, the CDR3 is TGTGCCAGTAGTATTGAGGCGGACTCCTACGAGCAGTACTTC. The chain uses TRBV19 and TRBJ2-7; D gene uncertain. V was pared by 3 bases and J by 0 bases, with 9 bases between. Germline V gene data show CDR1 as LNHDA and CDR2 as SQIVND (reference sequence). The CDR3 contains 14 residues.